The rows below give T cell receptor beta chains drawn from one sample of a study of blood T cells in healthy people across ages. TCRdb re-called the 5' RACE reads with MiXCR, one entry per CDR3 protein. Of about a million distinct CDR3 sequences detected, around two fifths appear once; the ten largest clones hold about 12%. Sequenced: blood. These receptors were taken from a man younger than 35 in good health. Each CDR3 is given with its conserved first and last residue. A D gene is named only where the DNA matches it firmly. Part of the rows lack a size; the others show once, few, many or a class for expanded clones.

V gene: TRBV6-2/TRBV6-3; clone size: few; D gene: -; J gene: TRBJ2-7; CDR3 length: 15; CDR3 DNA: TGTGCCAGCAGTTTACAGGAGCTCAGCTCCTACGAGCAGTACTTC; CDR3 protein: CASSLQELSSYEQYF
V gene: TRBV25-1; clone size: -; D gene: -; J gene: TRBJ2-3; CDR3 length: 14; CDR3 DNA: TGTGCCAGCAGTACGGGACACAGCACAGATACGCAGTATTTT; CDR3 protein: CASSTGHSTDTQYF
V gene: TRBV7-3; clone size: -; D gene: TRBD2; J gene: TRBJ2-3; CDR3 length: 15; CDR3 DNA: TGTGCCAGCAGCCCCCAAGCGGGGGATTCAGATACGCAGTATTTT; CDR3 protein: CASSPQAGDSDTQYF
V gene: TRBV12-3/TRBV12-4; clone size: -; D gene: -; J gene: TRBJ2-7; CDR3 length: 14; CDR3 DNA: TGTGCCAGCAGTCTCACCCCCTTGACCTACGAGCAGTACTTC; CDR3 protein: CASSLTPLTYEQYF
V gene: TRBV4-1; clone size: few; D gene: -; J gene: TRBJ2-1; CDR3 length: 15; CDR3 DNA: TGCGCCAGCAGCCAGCCACAGGGATCCTACAATGAGCAGTTCTTC; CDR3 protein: CASSQPQGSYNEQFF
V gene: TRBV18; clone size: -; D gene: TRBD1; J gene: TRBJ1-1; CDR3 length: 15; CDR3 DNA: TGTGCCAGCTCACCTACAGGGGCGGGCAACACTGAAGCTTTCTTT; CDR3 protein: CASSPTGAGNTEAFF
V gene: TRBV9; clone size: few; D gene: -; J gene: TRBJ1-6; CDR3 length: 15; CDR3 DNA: TGTGCCAGCAGCGCCGGCAACTCCTATAATTCACCCCTCCACTTT; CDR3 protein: CASSAGNSYNSPLHF
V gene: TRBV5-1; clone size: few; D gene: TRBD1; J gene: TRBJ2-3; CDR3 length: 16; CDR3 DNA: TGCGCCAGCAGCTGGGCGGGACAGGGGGCTGTAAATACGCAGTATTTT; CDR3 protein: CASSWAGQGAVNTQYF
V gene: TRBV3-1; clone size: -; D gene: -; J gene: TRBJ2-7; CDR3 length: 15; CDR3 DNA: TGTGCCAGCAGCCAAGACAGGGTCAAAAACTACGAGCAGTACTTC; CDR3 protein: CASSQDRVKNYEQYF
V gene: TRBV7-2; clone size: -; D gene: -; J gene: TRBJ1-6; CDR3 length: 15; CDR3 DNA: TGTGCCACCAGCTTAGTAGGCTCCTATAATTCACCCCTCCACTTT; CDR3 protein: CATSLVGSYNSPLHF
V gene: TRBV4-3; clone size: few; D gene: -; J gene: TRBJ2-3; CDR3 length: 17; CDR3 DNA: TGCGCCAGCAGCCCGGACACCGTGATAACCCCCACATATACGCAGTATTTT; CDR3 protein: CASSPDTVITPTYTQYF
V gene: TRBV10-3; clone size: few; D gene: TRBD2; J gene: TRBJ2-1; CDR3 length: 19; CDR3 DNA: TGTGCCATCAGTGATCGAGGGACTAGCGGGGGGGCAGCCTACAATGAGCAGTTCTTC; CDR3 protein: CAISDRGTSGGAAYNEQFF
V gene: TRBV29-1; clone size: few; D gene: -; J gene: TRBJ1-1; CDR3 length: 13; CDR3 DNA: TGCAGCGTTGAAAGAGGGCGGGACACTGAAGCTTTCTTT; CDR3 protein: CSVERGRDTEAFF
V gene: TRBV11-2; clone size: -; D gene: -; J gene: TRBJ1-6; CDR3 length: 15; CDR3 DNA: TGTGCCAGCAGCTTGTCTGGGGCGGGTAATTCACCCCTCCACTTT; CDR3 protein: CASSLSGAGNSPLHF
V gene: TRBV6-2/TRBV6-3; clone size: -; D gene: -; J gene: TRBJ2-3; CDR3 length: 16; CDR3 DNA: TGTGCCAGCAGACGTAACGGGCCGGCAGGCACAGATACGCAGTATTTT; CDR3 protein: CASRRNGPAGTDTQYF
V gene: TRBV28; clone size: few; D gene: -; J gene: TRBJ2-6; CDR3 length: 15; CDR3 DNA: TGTGCCAGCAGTTTAGAGGGCTCTGGGGCCAACGTCCTGACTTTC; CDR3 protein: CASSLEGSGANVLTF
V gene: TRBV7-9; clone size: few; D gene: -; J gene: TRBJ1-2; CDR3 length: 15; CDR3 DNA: TGTGCCAGCAGCTTAGTTGGAGGCGACCTCTCCGGCTACACCTTC; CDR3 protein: CASSLVGGDLSGYTF